Listed here are 4 T cell receptor beta chains from one sample, sequenced in a study of CD8+ T cells in alopecia areata. Investigators isolated RNA and reverse transcribed it into cDNA to act as the sequencing template. Only in-frame clones appear in the TCRdb table, and some are missing; sequencing was by immunoSEQ multiplex PCR. The data contain some 170,000 clones, around 71% of them singletons. The sequencing here drew on CD8+ T cells sorted from blood, taken at week 0. The receptors were sampled from a human donor with alopecia areata.

This clone was recorded at least ten times. The chain has TRBV19 and TRBJ2-1, with D possibly being TRBD1 or TRBD2 (6 bases each). The germline V gene has CDR1 LNHDA and CDR2 SQIVND (reference sequence). The V end was cut by 5 bases, the J end by 2 bases, with 16 bases between. The CDR3 spans 16 residues. The CDR3 DNA reads as TGTGCCAGTAGTGTCCGACTAGGGGGGCCCTACAATGAGCAGTTCTTC. Protein sequence: CASSVRLGGPYNEQFF.

The chain joins TRBV6-5 to TRBJ1-1, with D tentatively TRBD1 (5 bases). V shed 4 bases and J shed 1 base, with 10 bases lying between them. Per germline, CDR1 MNHEY and CDR2 SVGAGI. This CDR3 spans 14 amino acids. CDR3 in amino acids: CASSFGGANTEAFF. CDR3 sequence (DNA): TGTGCCAGCAGTTTTGGCGGGGCGAACACTGAAGCTTTCTTT.

This clone was picked up a small number of times. The genes are TRBV29-1 and TRBJ1-2, with 8 bases identical to TRBD1. The CDR3 totals 13 residues. V gave up 6 bases and J gave up 10 bases; unmatched junction bases: 13. The germline V gene encodes CDR1 SQVTM and CDR2 ANQGSEA. The CDR3 spells CSVRTIDRGFYTF. The CDR3, as DNA: TGCAGCGTCCGAACCATAGACAGGGGTTTCTACACCTTC.

The chain uses TRBV29-1 and TRBJ2-7; TRBD1 aligns across 7 bases. The CDR3 is made up of 14 amino acids. V dropped 3 bases and J dropped 4; count of bases not matched to a gene: 9. CDR1 is SQVTM and CDR2 is ANQGSEA in the germline V gene. CDR3 sequence reads: CSVEDRDSPYEQYF. As DNA, the CDR3 is TGCAGCGTTGAGGACCGGGACAGCCCTTACGAGCAGTACTTC.